This TCR beta chain was recovered during a study of preoperative IRX-2 immunotherapy in early breast cancer. Treatment given: preoperative locoregional IRX-2 cytokine immunotherapy. Samples came from a phase Ib trial of preoperative locoregional IRX-2 cytokine immunotherapy. TCRdb keeps only in-frame clones here, not all; method: immunoSEQ multiplex PCR. The table lists tens of thousands of clones, 82% of them singletons. CDR1 and CDR2 from the germline V gene are LNHDA and SQIVND (reference sequence). Trimming removed 5 bases from V and 5 bases from J; junction bases left unmatched: 11. The CDR3 extends over 16 amino acids.

This material was collected from a patient treated with IRX-2 immunotherapy. The sequence was collected from a human donor with breast cancer. The chain carries TRBV19 and TRBJ1-5, with 8 positions matching TRBD1. The CDR3, as DNA: TGTGCCAGTAGTGTGAATAGTAGGACAGGGCATCAGCCCCAGCATTTT. This codes for CASSVNSRTGHQPQHF.